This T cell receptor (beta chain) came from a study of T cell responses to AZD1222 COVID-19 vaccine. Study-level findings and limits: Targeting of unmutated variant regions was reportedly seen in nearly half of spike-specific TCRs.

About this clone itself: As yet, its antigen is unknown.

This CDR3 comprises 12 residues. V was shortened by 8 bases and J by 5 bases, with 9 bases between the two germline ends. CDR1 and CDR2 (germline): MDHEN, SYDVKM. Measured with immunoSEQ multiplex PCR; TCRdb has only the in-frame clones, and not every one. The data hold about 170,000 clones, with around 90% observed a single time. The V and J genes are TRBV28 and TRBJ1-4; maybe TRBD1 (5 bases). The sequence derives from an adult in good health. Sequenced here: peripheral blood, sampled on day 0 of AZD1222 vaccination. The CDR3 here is CASGGSNEKLFF. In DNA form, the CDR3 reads TGTGCCAGCGGGGGGAGCAATGAAAAACTGTTTTTT.